The T cell receptor beta chain under discussion was sequenced for a study of response to subunit inactivated influenza vaccine. Comment on this clonotype: Antigen unknown.

TCRdb re-called the RT-PCR reads with MiXCR, one entry per CDR3 protein. Of roughly 780,000 distinct CDR3 sequences in the sample, approximately 17% were seen once. Study conclusions and caveats: After each seasonal influenza vaccination, few new T cells are recruited, the authors suggested.

Germline V lookup: CDR1 SGHRS, CDR2 YFSETQ. This CDR3 contains 12 residues. The V and J ends lost 8 bases and 1 base respectively, with 9 bases between them. This sample comprised PBMCs from blood, obtained about 5 days after vaccination. The genes are TRBV5-1 and TRBJ1-2; D uncertain. The receptor was isolated from a man in his forties or fifties who received an inactivated influenza vaccine. The CDR3 is CASTDFNYGYTF. DNA of the CDR3: TGCGCCAGTACGGACTTTAACTATGGCTACACCTTC.